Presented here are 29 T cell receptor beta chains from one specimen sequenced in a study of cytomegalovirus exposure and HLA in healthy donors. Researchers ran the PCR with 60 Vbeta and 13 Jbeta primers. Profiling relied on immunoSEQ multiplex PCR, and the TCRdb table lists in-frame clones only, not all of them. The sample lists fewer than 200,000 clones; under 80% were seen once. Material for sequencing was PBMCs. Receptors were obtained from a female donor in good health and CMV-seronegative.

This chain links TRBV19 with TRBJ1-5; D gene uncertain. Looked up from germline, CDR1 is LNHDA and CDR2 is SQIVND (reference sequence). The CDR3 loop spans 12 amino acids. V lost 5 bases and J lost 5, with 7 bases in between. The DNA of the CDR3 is TGTGCCAGTAGTGCAGGTCATCAGCCCCAGCATTTT. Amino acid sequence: CASSAGHQPQHF.

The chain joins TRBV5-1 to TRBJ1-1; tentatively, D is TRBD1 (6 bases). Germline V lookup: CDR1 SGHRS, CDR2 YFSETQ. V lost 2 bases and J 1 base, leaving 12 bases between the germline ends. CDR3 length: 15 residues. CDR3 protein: CASSFAGVANTEAFF. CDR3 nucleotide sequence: TGCGCCAGCAGCTTTGCAGGGGTCGCGAACACTGAAGCTTTCTTT.

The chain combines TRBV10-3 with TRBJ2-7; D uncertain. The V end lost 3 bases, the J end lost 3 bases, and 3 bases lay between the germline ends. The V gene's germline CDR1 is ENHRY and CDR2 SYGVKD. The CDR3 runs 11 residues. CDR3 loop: CAISEYYEQYF. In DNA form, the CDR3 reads TGTGCCATCAGTGAATACTACGAGCAGTACTTC.

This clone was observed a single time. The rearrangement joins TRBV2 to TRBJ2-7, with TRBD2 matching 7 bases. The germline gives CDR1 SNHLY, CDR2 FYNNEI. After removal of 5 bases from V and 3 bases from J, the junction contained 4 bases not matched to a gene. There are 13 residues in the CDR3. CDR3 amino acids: CASSRLADYEQYF. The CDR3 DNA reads TGTGCCAGCAGTAGGCTAGCGGACTACGAGCAGTACTTC.

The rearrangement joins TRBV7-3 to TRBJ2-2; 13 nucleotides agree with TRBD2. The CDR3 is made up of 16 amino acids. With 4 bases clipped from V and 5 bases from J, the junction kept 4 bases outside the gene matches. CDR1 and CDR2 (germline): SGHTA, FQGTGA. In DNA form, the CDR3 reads TGTGCCAGCAGCTCGACTAGCGGGAGGTATACCGGGGAGCTGTTTTTT. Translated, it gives CASSSTSGRYTGELFF.

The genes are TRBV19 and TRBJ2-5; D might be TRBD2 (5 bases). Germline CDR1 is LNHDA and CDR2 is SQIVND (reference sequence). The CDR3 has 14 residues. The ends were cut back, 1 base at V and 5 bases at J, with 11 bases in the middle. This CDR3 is CASSIARGAETQYF. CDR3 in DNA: TGTGCCAGTAGTATAGCTCGGGGTGCGGAGACCCAGTACTTC.

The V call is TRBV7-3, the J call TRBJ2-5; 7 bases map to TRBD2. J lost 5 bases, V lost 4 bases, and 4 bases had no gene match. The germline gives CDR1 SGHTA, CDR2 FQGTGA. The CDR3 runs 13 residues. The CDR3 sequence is CASSSGLGETQYF. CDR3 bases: TGTGCCAGCAGCTCCGGACTAGGGGAGACCCAGTACTTC.

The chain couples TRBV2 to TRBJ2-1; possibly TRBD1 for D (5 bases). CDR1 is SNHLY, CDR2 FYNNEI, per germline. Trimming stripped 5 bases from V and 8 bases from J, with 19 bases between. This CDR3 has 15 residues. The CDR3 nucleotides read TGTGCCAGCAGTCGCGACAGAAAGGTCGTCGATGAGCAGTTCTTC. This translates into CASSRDRKVVDEQFF.

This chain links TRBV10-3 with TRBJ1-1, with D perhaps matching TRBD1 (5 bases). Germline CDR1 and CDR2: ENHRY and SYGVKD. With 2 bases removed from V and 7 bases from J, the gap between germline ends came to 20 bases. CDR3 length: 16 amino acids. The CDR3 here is CAISERYNTGPGEAFF. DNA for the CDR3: TGTGCCATCAGTGAGCGATATAACACAGGACCGGGTGAAGCTTTCTTT.

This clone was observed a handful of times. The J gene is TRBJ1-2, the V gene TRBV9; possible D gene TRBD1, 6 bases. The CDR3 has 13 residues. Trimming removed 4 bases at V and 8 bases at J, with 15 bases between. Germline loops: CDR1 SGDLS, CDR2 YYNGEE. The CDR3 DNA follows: TGTGCCAGCAGCTTTTACCCCCAGGGGGGCTACACCTTC. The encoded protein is CASSFYPQGGYTF.

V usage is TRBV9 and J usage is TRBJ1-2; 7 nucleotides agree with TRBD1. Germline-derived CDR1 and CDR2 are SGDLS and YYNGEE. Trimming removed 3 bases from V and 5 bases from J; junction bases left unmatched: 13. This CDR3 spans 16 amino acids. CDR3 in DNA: TGTGCCAGCAGCGGCACCCCCGGGACAGTACCTTATGGCTACACCTTC. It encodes CASSGTPGTVPYGYTF.

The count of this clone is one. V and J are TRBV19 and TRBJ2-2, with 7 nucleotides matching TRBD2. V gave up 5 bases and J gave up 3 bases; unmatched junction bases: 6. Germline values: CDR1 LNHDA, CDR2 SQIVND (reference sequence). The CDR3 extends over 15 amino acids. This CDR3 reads CASSLGGGDTGELFF. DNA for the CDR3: TGTGCCAGTAGTCTCGGTGGGGGGGACACCGGGGAGCTGTTTTTT.

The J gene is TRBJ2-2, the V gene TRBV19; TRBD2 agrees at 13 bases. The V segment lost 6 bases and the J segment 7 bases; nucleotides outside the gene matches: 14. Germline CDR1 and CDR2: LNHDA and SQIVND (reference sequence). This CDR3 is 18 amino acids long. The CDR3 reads CASRVVLGLAGLDGELFF. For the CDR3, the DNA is TGTGCCAGTAGAGTAGTTTTGGGACTAGCGGGGCTAGACGGGGAGCTGTTTTTT. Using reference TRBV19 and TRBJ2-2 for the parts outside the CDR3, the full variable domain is DGGITQSPKYLFRKEGQNVTLSCEQNLNHDAMYWYRQDPGQGLRLIYYSQIVNDFQKGDIAEGYSVSREKKESFPLTVTSAQKNPTAFYLCASRVVLGLAGLDGELFFGEGSRLTVL.

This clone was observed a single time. The CDR3 here is CASSQSSPGQAVWGYTF. The CDR3 DNA reads as TGCGCCAGCAGTCAATCTAGCCCAGGACAGGCCGTTTGGGGCTACACCTTC. J is TRBJ1-2 and V is TRBV23-1; 7 nucleotides line up with TRBD1. TRBV23-1 is recorded as an ORF, its role being uncertain. Trimming took 0 bases from V and 8 from J; bases not matched to a gene: 15. The CDR3 totals 17 residues.

The DNA for the CDR3 is TGTGCCAGCAGAGCTACTAGCGGGGGCTACGAGCAGTACTTC. This encodes CASRATSGGYEQYF. The chain carries TRBV2 and TRBJ2-7; 11 bases align to TRBD2. This CDR3 contains 14 residues. The germline CDR1 and CDR2 sequences are SNHLY and FYNNEI. Trimming at V came to 6 bases and at J to 3 bases, leaving 4 bases not matched to a gene.

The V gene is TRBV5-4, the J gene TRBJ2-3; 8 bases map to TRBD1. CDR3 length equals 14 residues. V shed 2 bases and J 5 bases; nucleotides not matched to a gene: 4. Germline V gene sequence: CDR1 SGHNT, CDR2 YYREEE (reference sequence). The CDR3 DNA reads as TGTGCCAGCAGCTTAGTACAGGGGGTAGATACGCAGTATTTT. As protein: CASSLVQGVDTQYF.

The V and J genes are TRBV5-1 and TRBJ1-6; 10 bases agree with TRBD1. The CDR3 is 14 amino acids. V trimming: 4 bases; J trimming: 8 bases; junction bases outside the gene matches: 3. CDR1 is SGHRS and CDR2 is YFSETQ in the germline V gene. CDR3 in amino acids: CASSPGTGDSPLHF. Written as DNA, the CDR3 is TGCGCCAGCAGCCCTGGGACAGGGGATTCACCCCTCCACTTT.

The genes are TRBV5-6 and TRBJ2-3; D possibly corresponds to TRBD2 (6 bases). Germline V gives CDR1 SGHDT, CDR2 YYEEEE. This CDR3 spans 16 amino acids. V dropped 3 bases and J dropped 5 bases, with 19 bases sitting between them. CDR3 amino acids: CASSSRGGNLEDTQYF. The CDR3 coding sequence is TGTGCCAGCAGCTCAAGGGGCGGGAACCTCGAAGATACGCAGTATTTT.

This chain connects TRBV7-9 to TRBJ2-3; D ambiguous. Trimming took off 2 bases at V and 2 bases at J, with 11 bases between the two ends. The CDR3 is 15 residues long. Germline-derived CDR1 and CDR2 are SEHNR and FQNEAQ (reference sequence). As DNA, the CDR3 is TGTGCCAGCAGCTTAAGAGCTATCTCCACAGATACGCAGTATTTT. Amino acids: CASSLRAISTDTQYF.

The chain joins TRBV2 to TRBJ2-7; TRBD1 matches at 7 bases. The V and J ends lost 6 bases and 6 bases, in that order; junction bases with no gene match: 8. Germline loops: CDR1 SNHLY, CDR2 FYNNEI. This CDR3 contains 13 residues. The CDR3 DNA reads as TGTGCCAGCAGCACCGACAGGGATAGCGAGCAGTACTTC. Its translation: CASSTDRDSEQYF.

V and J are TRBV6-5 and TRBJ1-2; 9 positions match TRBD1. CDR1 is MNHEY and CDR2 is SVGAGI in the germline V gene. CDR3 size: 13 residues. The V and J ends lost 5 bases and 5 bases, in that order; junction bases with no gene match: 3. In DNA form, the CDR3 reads TGTGCCAGCAGTCGGGACAGGGATTATGGCTACACCTTC. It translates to CASSRDRDYGYTF.

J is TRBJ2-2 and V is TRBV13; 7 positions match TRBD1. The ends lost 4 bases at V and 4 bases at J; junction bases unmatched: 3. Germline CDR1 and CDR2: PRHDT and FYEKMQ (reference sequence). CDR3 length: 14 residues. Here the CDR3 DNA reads TGTGCCAGCAGCTCGACAGGGATCACCGGGGAGCTGTTTTTT. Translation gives CASSSTGITGELFF.

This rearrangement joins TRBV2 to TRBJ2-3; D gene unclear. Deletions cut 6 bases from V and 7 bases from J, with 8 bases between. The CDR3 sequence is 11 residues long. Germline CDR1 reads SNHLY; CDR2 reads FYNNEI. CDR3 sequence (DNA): TGTGCCAGCAGCGTTACACATACGCAGTATTTT. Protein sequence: CASSVTHTQYF.

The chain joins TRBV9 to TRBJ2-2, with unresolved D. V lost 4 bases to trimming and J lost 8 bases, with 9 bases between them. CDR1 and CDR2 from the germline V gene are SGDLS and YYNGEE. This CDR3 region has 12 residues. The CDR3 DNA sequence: TGTGCCAGCAGCCTACGCAGGGGGGAGCTGTTTTTT. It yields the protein CASSLRRGELFF.

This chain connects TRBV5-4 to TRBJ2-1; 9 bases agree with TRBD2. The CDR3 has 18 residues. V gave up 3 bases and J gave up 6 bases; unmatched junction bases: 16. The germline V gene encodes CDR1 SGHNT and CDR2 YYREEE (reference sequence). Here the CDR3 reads CASSSTTRSGGTFNEQFF. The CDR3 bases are TGTGCCAGCAGCTCCACTACTCGGAGCGGGGGGACTTTCAATGAGCAGTTCTTC.

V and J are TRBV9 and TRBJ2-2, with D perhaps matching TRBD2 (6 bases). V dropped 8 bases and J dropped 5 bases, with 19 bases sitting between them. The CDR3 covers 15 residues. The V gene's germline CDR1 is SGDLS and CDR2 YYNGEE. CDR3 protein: CASGTGGAGTGELFF. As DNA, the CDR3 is TGTGCCAGTGGGACCGGGGGTGCGGGGACCGGGGAGCTGTTTTTT.

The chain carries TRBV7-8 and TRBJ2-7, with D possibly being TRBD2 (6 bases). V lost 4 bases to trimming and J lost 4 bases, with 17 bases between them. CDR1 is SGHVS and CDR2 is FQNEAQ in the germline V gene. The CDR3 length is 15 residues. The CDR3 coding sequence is TGTGCCAGCAGCTCCCGCCGGGACTGGACGTACGAGCAGTACTTC. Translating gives CASSSRRDWTYEQYF.

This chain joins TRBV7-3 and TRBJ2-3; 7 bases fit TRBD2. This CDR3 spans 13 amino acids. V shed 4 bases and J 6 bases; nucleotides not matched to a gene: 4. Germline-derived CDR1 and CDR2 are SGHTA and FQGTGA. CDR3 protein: CASSSQAGDTQYF. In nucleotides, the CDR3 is TGTGCCAGCAGCTCTCAAGCGGGGGATACGCAGTATTTT.

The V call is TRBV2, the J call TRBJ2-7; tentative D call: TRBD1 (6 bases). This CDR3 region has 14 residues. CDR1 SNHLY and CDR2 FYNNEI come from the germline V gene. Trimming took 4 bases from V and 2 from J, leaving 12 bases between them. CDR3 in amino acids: CASSATGNPYEQYF. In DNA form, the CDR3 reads TGTGCCAGCAGTGCAACAGGGAACCCCTACGAGCAGTACTTC.